A selection of T cell receptor beta chains follows, all from one sample in a study of blood T cell repertoires in COVID-19. Profiled with immunoSEQ multiplex PCR; TCRdb holds only in-frame clones, not every one. The table shows some 220,000 clones, with 70% to 90% occurring only once. What was sequenced was PBMCs or T cells enriched from blood (not recorded which). These receptors all stem from a woman between 35 and 50 years old with acute COVID-19. Both conserved end residues are part of each CDR3. Fields, in order: J gene, V gene, D gene, clone size, CDR3 DNA, CDR3 protein. A D gene is named only where the DNA matches it firmly. Size tells how often a clone was seen (once, few, many) or the class of an expanded clone, and some rows leave it out.

>TRBJ2-3|TRBV5-1|TRBD2|NA
TGCGCCAGCAGCTTGGGTACTAGCGGGGGGAGCTACACAGATACGCAGTATTTT
CASSLGTSGGSYTDTQYF
>TRBJ1-2|TRBV3-1/TRBV3-2|TRBD1|NA
TGTGCCAGCAGCCTAGACAGGGGTGGCTACACCTTC
CASSLDRGGYTF
>TRBJ1-1|TRBV19|TRBD1|NA
TGTGCCAGCCGGGACAGGGCCTACGAAGCTTTCTTT
CASRDRAYEAFF
>TRBJ1-1|TRBV7-9|NA|NA
TGTGCCAGCAGCCCCGCTACCCCGGGGAGGAAGGCTTTCTTT
CASSPATPGRKAFF
>TRBJ1-1|TRBV18|TRBD1|NA
TGTGCCAGCTCACCTCCGGGACAGGGGGCTGGTGAAGCTTTCTTT
CASSPPGQGAGEAFF
>TRBJ1-1|TRBV19|NA|NA
TGTGCCAGTAGCCCTTCAACCGGGTCCTGGGAAGCTTTCTTT
CASSPSTGSWEAFF
>TRBJ1-2|TRBV7-2|TRBD1|NA
TGTGCCAGCAGCACCGGACAGGGGGCTCATGGCTACACCTTC
CASSTGQGAHGYTF
>TRBJ2-2|TRBV7-8|TRBD1|NA
TGTGCCAGCAGCTTAGAGGGGGCGCAGGTTTCAGGGGAGCTGTTTTTT
CASSLEGAQVSGELFF
>TRBJ2-3|TRBV5-1|NA|few
TGCGCCAGCAGCCAGGAGGATAGTGGCACAGATACGCAGTATTTT
CASSQEDSGTDTQYF
>TRBJ2-3|TRBV7-9|TRBD2|NA
TGTGCCAGCAGCTTAAAAGTGTATGCGGGGGGGCCTTTGACAGATACGCAGTATTTT
CASSLKVYAGGPLTDTQYF
>TRBJ1-2|TRBV11-2|TRBD1|NA
TGTGCCAGCAGCTCCCTCGGCAGGGGGATTGGCTACACCTTC
CASSSLGRGIGYTF
>TRBJ1-4|TRBV19|TRBD1|NA
TGTGCCAGTAGTGCGAACAGGGGACCGGACAAACTGTTTTTT
CASSANRGPDKLFF
>TRBJ1-1|TRBV5-4|NA|NA
TGTGCCAGCAGCTTGGTAACGGGAGTCACTGAAGCTTTCTTT
CASSLVTGVTEAFF
>TRBJ1-6|TRBV2|NA|NA
TGTGCCAGCAAAAACAGGATTAATTCACCCCTCCACTTT
CASKNRINSPLHF
>TRBJ1-1|TRBV19|TRBD1|NA
TGTGCCAGTATCCAGGACAGGGGGCGAATCACTGAAGCTTTCTTT
CASIQDRGRITEAFF
>TRBJ2-5|TRBV5-1|TRBD2|NA
TGCGCCAGCAGCTTAAGGTCCCTGGGAGGGGAGACCCAGTACTTC
CASSLRSLGGETQYF
>TRBJ1-5|TRBV2|NA|NA
TGTGCCAGCAGTGAAGGGCAGATCAATAGCAATCAGCCCCAGCATTTT
CASSEGQINSNQPQHF
>TRBJ1-1|TRBV18|NA|NA
TGTGCCAGCTCACCCCCAGGAAATCAAATGAACACTGAAGCTTTCTTT
CASSPPGNQMNTEAFF
>TRBJ2-1|TRBV30|NA|NA
TGTGCCTGGAGTGTGAGAAATGAGCAGTTCTTC
CAWSVRNEQFF
>TRBJ1-1|TRBV7-9|NA|NA
TGTGCCAGCAGTTCAAACAGGAAAGGGAACACTGAAGCTTTCTTT
CASSSNRKGNTEAFF
>TRBJ2-1|TRBV7-3|TRBD2|NA
TGTGCCAGCAGCGCAACTAGCGGGGGGGCTAATGAGCAGTTCTTC
CASSATSGGANEQFF
>TRBJ2-3|TRBV11-2|TRBD1|few
TGTGCCAGCAGCTTAGGGGGACAGGGGTCAGATACGCAGTATTTT
CASSLGGQGSDTQYF
>TRBJ1-3|TRBV20-1|NA|NA
TGCAGTGCTAGTAGGCAGGGAAATGGAAACACCATATATTTT
CSASRQGNGNTIYF
>TRBJ1-2|TRBV6-5|NA|NA
TGTGCCAGCAGTTACCTCGCGGGGGCCGGAGGCTACACCTTC
CASSYLAGAGGYTF
>TRBJ1-2|TRBV9|NA|NA
TGTGCCAGCAGCGTACTCTCCGGCTATGGCTACACCTTC
CASSVLSGYGYTF
>TRBJ2-1|TRBV29-1|NA|NA
TGCAGCGTTGGTTCCCCTATCGTTCATGAGCAGTTCTTC
CSVGSPIVHEQFF
>TRBJ2-2|TRBV6-5|NA|NA
TGTGCCAGCAGTTACTCCAGGAACAACGGGGAGCTGTTTTTT
CASSYSRNNGELFF
>TRBJ1-4|TRBV14|NA|NA
TGTGCCAGCAGCCCAGTCGGGGAGGAGGAAAAACTGTTTTTT
CASSPVGEEEKLFF
>TRBJ1-2|TRBV7-2|NA|NA
TGTGCCAGCAGCTATGAGAGGACAGTTATGCGCTACACCTTC
CASSYERTVMRYTF
>TRBJ2-5|TRBV27|NA|NA
TGTGCCAGCAGTTTAACAGGGAAAGAGACCCAGTACTTC
CASSLTGKETQYF
>TRBJ1-4|TRBV7-9|NA|NA
TGTGCCAGCAGCGGGGGCAGGTTTGATTCTGAAAAACTGTTTTTT
CASSGGRFDSEKLFF
>TRBJ1-5|TRBV28|NA|NA
TGTGCCAGCAGTTTATTGTTCGTTAGCAATCAGCCCCAGCATTTT
CASSLLFVSNQPQHF
>TRBJ1-5|TRBV5-8|TRBD1|NA
TGTGCCAGCAGGTTGGGACCGGACAGGACCAATCAGCCCCAGCATTTT
CASRLGPDRTNQPQHF
>TRBJ1-4|TRBV7-2|NA|NA
TGTGCCAGCAGCACAACGGGGGGAACAACTAATGAAAAACTGTTTTTT
CASSTTGGTTNEKLFF
>TRBJ1-1|TRBV9|TRBD1|once
TGTGCCAGCAGCTCCCAGGGGGATAGGGCTTTCTTT
CASSSQGDRAFF